This section outlines one T cell receptor (beta chain) sequence together with its context. The CDR3 contains 14 residues. The V end was cut by 0 bases, the J end by 7 bases, with 12 bases between. Germline V gene data show CDR1 as MGHRA and CDR2 as YSYEKL. For TCR beta, libraries came from iRepertoire HTBI primers and Arm-PCR of CDR3 regions. TCRdb fed the multiplex PCR reads into MiXCR, producing one record per CDR3 protein. Among 450,000 to 700,000 distinct CDR3 sequences listed, roughly 12% were seen once. The sample is drawn from a study of regulatory T cells in long-lasting Graves disease. As to time point: newly diagnosed GD, antithyroid drugs for less than 3 months. The TCR library used RNA extracted from PBMCs. These same records also appear under a second study, on T cells in Graves' hyperthyroidism and ophthalmopathy. Turning to that study: The HTBI primer set drove a first-round RT-PCR of the TCR CDR3. Most clonotypes expanded in the thyroid (above 0.001) were also present in blood.

Sequences were derived from peripheral blood mononuclear cells (PBMCs), sampled at new diagnosis, from a patient treated with antithyroid drugs. The receptor was derived from a young man with Graves disease. The gene calls are TRBV4-1 and TRBJ2-5; D possibly corresponds to TRBD2 (5 bases). Here the CDR3 DNA reads TGCGCCAGCAGCCAAGAGGGTAGCGTGGGGACCCAGTACTTC. This encodes CASSQEGSVGTQYF.